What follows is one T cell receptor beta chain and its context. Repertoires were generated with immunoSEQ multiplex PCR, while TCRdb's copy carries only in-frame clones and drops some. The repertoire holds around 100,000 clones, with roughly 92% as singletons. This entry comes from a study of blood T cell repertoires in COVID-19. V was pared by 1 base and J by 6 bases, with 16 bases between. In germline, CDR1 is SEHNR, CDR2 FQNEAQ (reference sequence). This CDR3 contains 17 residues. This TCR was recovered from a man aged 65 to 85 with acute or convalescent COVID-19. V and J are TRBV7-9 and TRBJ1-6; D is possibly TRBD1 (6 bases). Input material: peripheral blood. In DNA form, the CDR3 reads TGTGCCAGCAGCTTAGTGTCAGGGGCAGACTTTAATTCACCCCTCCACTTT. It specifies CASSLVSGADFNSPLHF.